The 12 T cell receptor beta chains reported below all come from one sample, sequenced in a study of T cells in localized non-small cell lung cancer. Sequencing used immunoSEQ multiplex PCR; TCRdb keeps in-frame clones, though not all of them. The data show 20,000 to 25,000 clones, about nine tenths seen once. The sample here was peripheral blood, taken before any cancer treatment. The source of these receptors is a woman aged 35 to 69 with stage I lung adenocarcinoma.

CDR3 nucleotides: TGTGCCAGCAGCGTTAGGGGAGGGGCCGGGGAGCTGTTTTTT. As protein: CASSVRGGAGELFF. This chain connects TRBV9 to TRBJ2-2; 7 bases match TRBD2. Losses at the gene ends were 2 bases for V and 6 bases for J; bases not matched to a gene: 4. CDR1 is SGDLS and CDR2 is YYNGEE in the germline V gene. The length of the CDR3 is 14 residues.

The gene calls are TRBV5-1 and TRBJ2-5, with a tentative D call TRBD2 (6 bases). CDR1 is SGHRS and CDR2 is YFSETQ in the germline V gene. V was pared by 5 bases and J by 1 base, with 12 bases between. There are 14 residues in the CDR3. CDR3 region: CASRLAGPQETQYF. CDR3 nucleotide sequence: TGCGCCAGCAGACTAGCCGGGCCCCAAGAGACCCAGTACTTC.

The chain employs TRBV6-5 and TRBJ2-7; 10 bases line up with TRBD1. Germline CDR1 MNHEY, CDR2 SVGAGI. CDR3 length: 13 amino acids. The V gene end was trimmed by 5 bases and the J gene end by 5 bases; junction bases not matched to a gene: 3. CDR3: CASSRTGGDEQYF. CDR3 DNA sequence: TGTGCCAGCAGTCGGACAGGGGGGGACGAGCAGTACTTC.

The CDR3 DNA reads TGTGCCAGCAGCGGACGGGGGACCCAGTACTTC. Translation gives CASSGRGTQYF. This chain joins TRBV14 and TRBJ2-5, with a tentative D call TRBD2 (5 bases). This CDR3 comprises 11 residues. Germline-derived CDR1 and CDR2 are SGHDN and FVKESK. V was shortened by 5 bases and J by 7 bases, with 8 bases between the two germline ends.

This clone was recorded only once. The chain carries TRBV7-9 and TRBJ2-3; 7 nucleotides line up with TRBD2. This CDR3 region has 14 residues. J was trimmed by 4 bases and V by 2 bases; bases with no gene match: 3. CDR1 is SEHNR and CDR2 is FQNEAQ in the germline V gene (reference sequence). CDR3 bases: TGTGCCAGCAGCTTAACCGCGGGAGCAGATACGCAGTATTTT. As protein: CASSLTAGADTQYF. Full variable domain (missing parts from reference TRBV7-9 and TRBJ2-3): DTGVSQNPRHKITKRGQNVTFRCDPISEHNRLYWYRQTLGQGPEFLTYFQNEAQLEKSRLLSDRFSAERPKGSFSTLEIQRTEQGDSAMYLCASSLTAGADTQYFGPGTRLTVL.

The V and J genes are TRBV7-2 and TRBJ2-7; 14 nucleotides line up with TRBD2. V shed 3 bases, J shed 6 bases, and the junction held 7 bases outside the gene matches. Germline V gene sequence: CDR1 SGHTA, CDR2 FQGNSA. The CDR3 totals 16 residues. The CDR3 coding sequence is TGTGCCAGCAGCTTGGGACTAGCGGGGGCCCAGGGCGAGCAGTACTTC. It yields the protein CASSLGLAGAQGEQYF.

This clone has just a few counts. The V call is TRBV6-1, the J call TRBJ2-1; TRBD2 aligns across 9 bases. CDR3 length equals 15 residues. CDR1 and CDR2 from the germline V gene are MNHNS and SASEGT. V lost 7 bases, J lost 6 bases, and 10 bases stayed unmatched. This chain's CDR3 is CASMLELAGANEQFF. CDR3 sequence (DNA): TGTGCCAGCATGCTGGAGTTAGCGGGGGCCAATGAGCAGTTCTTC.

CDR3 nucleotide sequence: TGTGCCAGCAGTGAGACTCCTGGAAACACCATATATTTT. It is translated as CASSETPGNTIYF. This chain connects TRBV2 to TRBJ1-3, with D unresolved. Germline V gives CDR1 SNHLY, CDR2 FYNNEI. V lost 3 bases and J 2 bases, leaving 5 bases between the germline ends. CDR3 length equals 13 residues.

The CDR3 loop is CASTDPRDGNEKLFF. In nucleotides, the CDR3 is TGTGCCAGCACCGATCCCAGGGATGGGAATGAAAAACTGTTTTTT. The chain links TRBV28 to TRBJ1-4; maybe TRBD1 (5 bases). This CDR3 comprises 15 residues. V was clipped by 7 bases and J by 5 bases, with 17 bases between them. Germline-derived CDR1 and CDR2 are MDHEN and SYDVKM.

This chain joins TRBV11-2 and TRBJ2-2; 7 bases are shared with TRBD2. The CDR3 has 16 amino acids. V dropped 3 bases and J dropped 7; count of bases not matched to a gene: 11. Germline V gives CDR1 SGHAT, CDR2 FQNNGV. The DNA for the CDR3 is TGTGCCAGCAGCTTTTCCAGCGGGGTTCACCTCGGGGAGCTGTTTTTT. Its protein product is CASSFSSGVHLGELFF.

This rearrangement joins TRBV7-8 to TRBJ2-7, with 9 bases fitting TRBD1. Germline values: CDR1 SGHVS, CDR2 FQNEAQ. V was pared by 7 bases and J by 5 bases, with 15 bases of the junction left unmatched. The CDR3 consists of 16 residues. In nucleotides, the CDR3 is TGTGCCAGCATCGAAAATCCTGCGGGGACAGGGAACGAGCAGTACTTC. Its protein product is CASIENPAGTGNEQYF.

The genes are TRBV7-9 and TRBJ2-3; D not certain. The CDR3 is 14 residues long. CDR1 and CDR2 (germline): SEHNR, FQNEAQ (reference sequence). Trimming pared 0 bases from V and 2 bases from J, leaving 6 bases between. This CDR3 reads CASSLAATTDTQYF. The DNA of the CDR3 is TGTGCCAGCAGCTTAGCTGCGACCACAGATACGCAGTATTTT.